This TCR beta chain was documented in a study of blood T cell repertoires in COVID-19. As for the study in general: Sources were T cells, B-cell-depleted T cells, or PBMCs; the material itself was cDNA or gDNA.

The CDR3 has 14 amino acids. Germline V gene lookup returns CDR1 LNHDA and CDR2 SQIVND (reference sequence). V lost 8 bases and J lost 5; bases outside the gene matches: 4. Sequencing was performed with immunoSEQ multiplex PCR; in TCRdb, only in-frame clones are kept and a portion is missing. The repertoire consists of approximately 150,000 clones, with roughly 80% occurring once and the leading ten covering over 7.5%. This sequence was found in a woman aged 70-85 years with acute or convalescent COVID-19. Material for sequencing was peripheral blood. The chain couples TRBV19 to TRBJ1-5, with 12 nucleotides matching TRBD1. The DNA of the CDR3 is TGTGCCAGTGTCGGGACAGGGGGCTATCAGCCCCAGCATTTT. It encodes CASVGTGGYQPQHF.